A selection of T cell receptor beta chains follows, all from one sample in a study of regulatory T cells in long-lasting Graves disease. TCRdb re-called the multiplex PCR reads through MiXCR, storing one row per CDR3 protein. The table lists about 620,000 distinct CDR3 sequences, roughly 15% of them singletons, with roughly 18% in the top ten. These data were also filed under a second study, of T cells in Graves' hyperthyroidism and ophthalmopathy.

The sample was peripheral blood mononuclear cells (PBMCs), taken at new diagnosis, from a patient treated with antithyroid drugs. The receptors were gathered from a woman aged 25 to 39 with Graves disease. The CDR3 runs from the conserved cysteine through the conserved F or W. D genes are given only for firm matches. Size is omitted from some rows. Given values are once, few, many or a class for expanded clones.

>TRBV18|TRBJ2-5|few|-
TGTGCCAGCTCACCCATAAACCAAGAGACCCAGTACTTC
CASSPINQETQYF
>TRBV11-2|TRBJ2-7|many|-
TGTGCCAGCAGCTTATGGTCGGGGGGCCTGACCTACGAGCAGTACTTC
CASSLWSGGLTYEQYF
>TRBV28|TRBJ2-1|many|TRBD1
TGTGCCAGCAGTTTAGGGACAGTAAGCAATGAGCAGTTCTTC
CASSLGTVSNEQFF
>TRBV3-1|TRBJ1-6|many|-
TGTGCCAGCAGCCAAGGGTCAGTGAATTCACCCCTCCACTTT
CASSQGSVNSPLHF
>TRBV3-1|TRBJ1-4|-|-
TGTGCCAGCAGCCAAGATATCAGGGTTGAGAAACTGTTTTTT
CASSQDIRVEKLFF
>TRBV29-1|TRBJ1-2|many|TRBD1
TGCAGCGCGACAGGGTCACTTAATGGCTACACCTTC
CSATGSLNGYTF
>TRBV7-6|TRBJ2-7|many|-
TGTGCCAGCAGCGAGACGACGGGGGCGAGCTCCTACGAGCAGTACTTC
CASSETTGASSYEQYF
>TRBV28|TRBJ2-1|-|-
TGTGCCAGCAGCCTAGGATCCAATGGGCAGTTCTTC
CASSLGSNGQFF
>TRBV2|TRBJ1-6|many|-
TGTGCCAGGTCCGGGGCAGAGACGTCTTCACCCCTCCACTTT
CARSGAETSSPLHF
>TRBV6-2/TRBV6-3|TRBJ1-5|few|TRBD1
TGTGCCAGCAGGGGACAGGGCGGAGATCAGCCCCAGCATTTT
CASRGQGGDQPQHF
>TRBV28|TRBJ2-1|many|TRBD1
TGTGCCAGCAGTCGCCTACCGGGACAGGGGGCCGGTGAGCAGTTCTTC
CASSRLPGQGAGEQFF
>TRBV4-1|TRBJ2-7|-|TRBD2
TGCGCCAGCAGCCTCGGACTAGCGGGAGTAGACGAGCAGTACTTC
CASSLGLAGVDEQYF
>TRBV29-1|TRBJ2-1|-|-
TGCAGCGTTGATTGGGAAGGGGCTGGTGAGCAGTTCTTC
CSVDWEGAGEQFF
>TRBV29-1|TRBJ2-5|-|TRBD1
TGCAGCGTTGACGGGACAGGGGGATCAGAGACCCAGTACTTC
CSVDGTGGSETQYF
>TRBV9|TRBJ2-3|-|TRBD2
TGTGCCAGCAGCGTATCAATAGCGGGCAGCACAGATACGCAGTATTTT
CASSVSIAGSTDTQYF
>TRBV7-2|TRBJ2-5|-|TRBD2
TGTGCCAGCAACCTCGGGAGGGCCCGTTGGCAAGAGACCCAGTACTTC
CASNLGRARWQETQYF
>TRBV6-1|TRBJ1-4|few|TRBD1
TGTGCCAGCACTAGACAGGGCCATACTAATGAAAAACTGTTTTTT
CASTRQGHTNEKLFF
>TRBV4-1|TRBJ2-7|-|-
TGCGCCAACGCGTATATCCACGAGCAGTACTTC
CANAYIHEQYF
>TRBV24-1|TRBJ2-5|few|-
TGTGCCACCAGTGACTCTAAAGACAGTTTTGAAGAGACCCAGTACTTC
CATSDSKDSFEETQYF
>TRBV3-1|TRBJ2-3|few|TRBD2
TGTGCCAGCAGCCAAGGCAGGACTAGCACTAGCACAGATACGCAGTATTTT
CASSQGRTSTSTDTQYF
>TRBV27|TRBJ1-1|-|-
TGTGCCAGCAGTTTATTGGGTCCCACTGAAGCTTTCTTT
CASSLLGPTEAFF
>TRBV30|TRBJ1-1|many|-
TGTGCCTGGAGCCTTTCTTCGACGCACTTT
CAWSLSSTHF
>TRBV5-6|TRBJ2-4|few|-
TGTGCCAGCATCCCGGATCCCATGCCATGGGGAAACATTCAGTACTTC
CASIPDPMPWGNIQYF
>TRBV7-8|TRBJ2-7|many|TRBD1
TGTGCCAGCACCCGGACAGGAAGGAGTAACTACGAGCAGTACTTC
CASTRTGRSNYEQYF
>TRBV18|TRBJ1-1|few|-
TGTGCCAGCTCACCACCGTTGAGGGGAGCGGGTGAGATGATGAACACTGAAGCTTTCTTT
CASSPPLRGAGEMMNTEAFF
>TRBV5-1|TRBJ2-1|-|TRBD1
TGCGCCAGCAGCCCTAGTGGACAGGGTCGGGATGAGCAGTTCTTC
CASSPSGQGRDEQFF
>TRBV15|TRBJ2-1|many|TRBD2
TGTGCCACCGGACTAGCGGCCAACAATGAGCAGTTCTTC
CATGLAANNEQFF
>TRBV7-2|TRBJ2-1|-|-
TGTGCCAGCAGCCTCCAGCGAGCGAAGCAGTTCTTC
CASSLQRAKQFF